Reported below is one T cell receptor (beta chain). TCRdb's table, derived via immunoSEQ multiplex PCR, lists solely in-frame clones and lacks some. The table lists roughly 300,000 clones, around 86% of them singletons. This specimen belongs to a study of blood T cell repertoires in COVID-19. Looked up from germline, CDR1 is KGHDR and CDR2 is SFDVKD. The V and J ends lost 0 bases and 7 bases, in that order; junction bases with no gene match: 4. The CDR3 spans 16 residues. The source of this sequence is a human donor in a cohort sampled during active COVID-19. The sample taken for sequencing was peripheral blood. The gene calls are TRBV24-1 and TRBJ2-1; the match to TRBD2 covers 11 bases. DNA for the CDR3: TGTGCCACCAGTGATTTGCGACTAGCGGGAAATAATGAGCAGTTCTTC. Translating it yields CATSDLRLAGNNEQFF.